This is a list of T cell receptor beta chains from one sample in a study of T-cell reconstitution after alpha-beta-depleted transplantation in children. Each CDR3 protein is one row after TCRdb ran MiXCR on the PCR reads. The sample shows about 640,000 distinct CDR3 sequences, about an eighth of them seen only once. Sequencing used PBMCs, mostly from graft donor cells, obtained 360 days after TCRalphabeta/CD19-depleted stem cell transplant. All receptors come from a male patient between 10 and 17 years old who had a stem cell transplant for acute myeloid leukemia, so the T cells may come from the graft donor. The CDR3 runs from the conserved cysteine through the conserved F or W. The D gene is left open where the match is weak. Size is stated for part of the rows, as once, few or many counts, or as a class when the clone is expanded.

.	.	TRBJ1-6	TRBV28	TGTGCCAGCAGTTTATCTGGACGGAGGCACGGTTCACCCCTCCACTTT	CASSLSGRRHGSPLHF
TRBD1	.	TRBJ1-6	TRBV28	TGTGCCACTCTAGACAGGGCCTATTCACCCCTCCACTTT	CATLDRAYSPLHF
.	.	TRBJ2-7	TRBV29-1	TGCAGCGTTGCTCGGGGCCTGGGCTACGAGCAGTACTTC	CSVARGLGYEQYF
TRBD2	few	TRBJ2-2	TRBV30	TGTGCCTGGACCCAGCGGGAAACCGGGGAGCTGTTTTTT	CAWTQRETGELFF
TRBD2	many	TRBJ2-1	TRBV12-3/TRBV12-4	TGTGCCAGCAGTTCCCCCCTAAGACTAGCGGTGGGGGCTGAGCAGTTCTTC	CASSSPLRLAVGAEQFF
.	many	TRBJ2-4	TRBV21-1	TGTGCCAGCAGCAAAGCTGAATATGTCAAGGGGCGCAAGGCCAAAAACATTCAGTACTTC	CASSKAEYVKGRKAKNIQYF
.	.	TRBJ2-2	TRBV7-7	TGTGCTAGCAACCCGGACATTCTCCCTAACACCGGGGAGCTGTTTTTT	CASNPDILPNTGELFF
.	many	TRBJ2-7	TRBV4-3	TGCGCCAGCAGCCGGTTGGCTGACTCCTACGAGCAGTACTTC	CASSRLADSYEQYF
.	few	TRBJ2-1	TRBV20-1	TGCAGTGCTCGTAGCGGCTCCTACAATGAGCAGTTCTTC	CSARSGSYNEQFF
.	many	TRBJ2-2	TRBV29-1	TGCAGCGTCCGGGCGGGGGCAGCGAACACCGGGGAGCTGTTTTTT	CSVRAGAANTGELFF
TRBD1	few	TRBJ2-3	TRBV18	TGTGCCAGCTCACAGCCACAGGGGGCAGGAGATACGCAGTATTTT	CASSQPQGAGDTQYF
.	.	TRBJ2-1	TRBV29-1	TGCAGCGTTAAAGGTCAGACATACAATGAGCAGTTCTTC	CSVKGQTYNEQFF
TRBD2	many	TRBJ2-1	TRBV20-1	TGCAGTGCCTTAGCGGGTAGCTCCTACAATGAGCAGTTCTTC	CSALAGSSYNEQFF
TRBD2	.	TRBJ2-2	TRBV10-3	TGTGCCATCAGTGCAGCGGGAGTTCCAGGCGGGGAGCTGTTTTTT	CAISAAGVPGGELFF
.	many	TRBJ2-5	TRBV29-1	TGCAGCGTTGAACTTCGGCGACAGACGCAAGAGACCCAGTACTTC	CSVELRRQTQETQYF
.	few	TRBJ2-2	TRBV24-1	TGTGCCACCAGTGATGCCTTAGGGGCCGAGCTGTTTTTT	CATSDALGAELFF
.	few	TRBJ2-7	TRBV7-9	TGTGCCAGCAGCCCCGGCGGGGACCCCTACGAGCAGTACTTC	CASSPGGDPYEQYF
.	.	TRBJ1-2	TRBV28	TGTGCCAGCACCCAAGGCTATGGCTACACCTTC	CASTQGYGYTF
.	many	TRBJ1-2	TRBV7-2	TGTGCCAGCAGCCAGACTTATCCCGAGGGCTATGGCTACACCTTC	CASSQTYPEGYGYTF
TRBD2	many	TRBJ2-1	TRBV5-6	TGTGCCAGCAGCTCGACTAGCGGGGAGCAGTTCTTC	CASSSTSGEQFF
.	.	TRBJ2-6	TRBV3-1	TGTGCCAGCAGCCCGAGAGCCGCGGGACAACTCCTCTCTGGGGCCAACGTCCTGACTTTC	CASSPRAAGQLLSGANVLTF
TRBD2	.	TRBJ2-5	TRBV15	TGTGCCACCAGCAGAGAAGGTAGCGGGATTGGAGAGACCCAGTACTTC	CATSREGSGIGETQYF
.	many	TRBJ2-1	TRBV6-5	TGTGCCAGCAGTGACCGGGACTCCTACTCCTACAATGAGCAGTTCTTC	CASSDRDSYSYNEQFF
TRBD2	few	TRBJ2-3	TRBV24-1	TGTGCCACCAGTGATTTGGGTAGCGGGAGATCACAGGATACGCAGTATTTT	CATSDLGSGRSQDTQYF
TRBD2	few	TRBJ2-7	TRBV3-1	TGTGCCAGCAGCCAAGAGGTCGGGAGGGCCGAAGAGCAGTACTTC	CASSQEVGRAEEQYF
.	.	TRBJ2-3	TRBV5-1	TGCGCCAGCAGCTTGGGGGGGACCCCGACTCTCACAGATACGCAGTATTTT	CASSLGGTPTLTDTQYF
TRBD2	.	TRBJ2-1	TRBV20-1	TGCAGTGCTATCTGGACTAGCGGGAGATATGAGCAGTTCTTC	CSAIWTSGRYEQFF
.	few	TRBJ1-2	TRBV9	TGTGCCAGCAGCTCCTCCGAGGGAAACTATGGCTACACCTTC	CASSSSEGNYGYTF
.	many	TRBJ2-1	TRBV28	TGTGCCAGCAGTTTAGGGGGCTCGGCTACCCGGCAGTTCTTC	CASSLGGSATRQFF
TRBD1	.	TRBJ1-5	TRBV12-3/TRBV12-4	TGTGCCAGCAGTTTATTTCGCCGGACAGGGTGGGGGAATCAGCCCCAGCATTTT	CASSLFRRTGWGNQPQHF
.	.	TRBJ2-2	TRBV5-1	TGCGCCAGCAGCTTGCGGGACCTGAACACCGGGGAGCTGTTTTTT	CASSLRDLNTGELFF
.	few	TRBJ2-7	TRBV28	TGTGCCAGCAGTTTGGGGATATCGGGGGAGCAGTACTTC	CASSLGISGEQYF
.	.	TRBJ2-7	TRBV2	TGTGCCAGCGGACGCCCATCCGGGCTGAGCTCCTACGAGCAGTACTTC	CASGRPSGLSSYEQYF
.	many	TRBJ1-1	TRBV10-3	TGTGCCATCAGTGAGCAGGGGTACACTGAAGCTTTCTTT	CAISEQGYTEAFF
.	few	TRBJ2-3	TRBV29-1	TGCAGCGTCAGGGGGGAGGGGACAGATACGCAGTATTTT	CSVRGEGTDTQYF
TRBD1	.	TRBJ2-4	TRBV20-1	TGCAGTGCTAGAGTGGGGGGGGGACAGGGACAGTACTTC	CSARVGGGQGQYF
TRBD2	.	TRBJ2-1	TRBV9	TGTGCCAGCAGCGCCGGGGGACTAGTGTCGTATGAGCAGTTCTTC	CASSAGGLVSYEQFF
.	many	TRBJ2-7	TRBV20-1	TGCAGTGCTAGAGATCTCAGGGGCTACGAGCAGTACTTC	CSARDLRGYEQYF
.	many	TRBJ1-1	TRBV20-1	TGCAGTGCTTCTGACGTTCTGAACACTGAAGCTTTCTTT	CSASDVLNTEAFF
.	.	TRBJ2-1	TRBV5-1	TGCGCCAGCAGCTTGGCCGCTATCGGACTACTCTTCTACAATGAGCAGTTCTTC	CASSLAAIGLLFYNEQFF
TRBD2	.	TRBJ2-7	TRBV20-1	TGCAGTGCGCGTCCGGGACTAGCGGGATTTTACGAGCAGTACTTC	CSARPGLAGFYEQYF
TRBD2	.	TRBJ2-3	TRBV29-1	TGCAGCGTTGGCCTAGCGGGGAGTATTTGGGATACGCAGTATTTT	CSVGLAGSIWDTQYF
TRBD2	few	TRBJ2-1	TRBV9	TGTGCCAGCAGCGTAATGGCGGGAGTAGGCAGTGAGCAGTTCTTC	CASSVMAGVGSEQFF
.	few	TRBJ2-1	TRBV21-1	TGTGCCAGCAGCTATCGTAGGGGGCGCGGGACTAAAGTGGCCTTTTACAATGAGCAGTTCTTC	CASSYRRGRGTKVAFYNEQFF
TRBD1	.	TRBJ1-5	TRBV24-1	TGTGCCACCAGTGACGCCGGGACAGGGGGCAGATCAGGGCAGCCCCAGCATTTT	CATSDAGTGGRSGQPQHF
.	.	TRBJ2-7	TRBV2	TGTGCCACAGACTGGGACTCGAGCTCCTACGAGCAGTACTTC	CATDWDSSSYEQYF
.	.	TRBJ2-1	TRBV5-5	TGTGCCAGCAGCTTGGTTTCGGGGAGGACCTACAATGAGCAGTTCTTC	CASSLVSGRTYNEQFF
.	many	TRBJ1-1	TRBV10-3	TGTGCCATCAGTCCGACAGCGACGAACACTGAAGCTTTCTTT	CAISPTATNTEAFF
.	few	TRBJ2-7	TRBV7-3	TGTGCCAGCAGCTCCCGGGGCCGAGAGGGCGACGAGCAGTACTTC	CASSSRGREGDEQYF
TRBD1	.	TRBJ2-5	TRBV7-3	TGTGCCAGCAGCCTCACGGGGACAGGGTCCCAAGAGACCCAGTACTTC	CASSLTGTGSQETQYF
.	many	TRBJ2-5	TRBV12-3/TRBV12-4	TGTGCCAGCACCTCAGGGGGGAGGGAGACCCAGTACTTC	CASTSGGRETQYF
.	many	TRBJ2-7	TRBV21-1	TGTGCCAGCAAAAGGGGCGCGGGAGAATGCGAGCAGTACTTC	CASKRGAGECEQYF
TRBD2	many	TRBJ2-7	TRBV29-1	TGCAGCGTTCTGGGACTAGCGGCCCACTACGAGCAGTACTTC	CSVLGLAAHYEQYF
TRBD1	.	TRBJ2-7	TRBV12-3/TRBV12-4	TGTGCCCGCAGTCCCATTAATGGGGACAGGGGATGGACCTACGAGCAGTACTTC	CARSPINGDRGWTYEQYF